This TCR beta chain is from a study of blood T cell repertoires in COVID-19. As for the study in general: Samples came from the United States, Italy and Spain, spanning acute and convalescent COVID-19.

This CDR3 is built from 13 residues. CDR1 SGHAT and CDR2 FQNNGV come from the germline V gene. With V trimmed by 3 bases and J by 9 bases, 5 bases remained unmatched. Authors' methods: Amplification of reference gene primers was used by the study to estimate nucleated cell counts. Libraries were prepared by immunoSEQ multiplex PCR; TCRdb keeps only in-frame clonotypes and omits some of them. V and J calls and clone size are as listed in that table; D and trimming were resolved from the DNA. The table shows more than 200,000 clones, with approximately 90% occurring only once. Material: peripheral blood. The clonotype originates from a man at least 80 years old with acute or convalescent COVID-19. V is TRBV11-2 and J is TRBJ2-1; 7 bases agree with TRBD1. The CDR3 nucleotides are TGTGCCAGCAGCTTTACAGGGGTCGGTGAGCAGTTCTTC. The encoded protein is CASSFTGVGEQFF.